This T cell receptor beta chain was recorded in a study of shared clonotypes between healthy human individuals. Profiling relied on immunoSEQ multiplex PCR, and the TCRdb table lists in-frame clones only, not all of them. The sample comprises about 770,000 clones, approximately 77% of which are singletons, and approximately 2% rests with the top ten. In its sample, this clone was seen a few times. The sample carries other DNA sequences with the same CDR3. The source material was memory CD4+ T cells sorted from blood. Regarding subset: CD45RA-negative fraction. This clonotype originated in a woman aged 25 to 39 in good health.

As DNA, the CDR3 is TGCGCCAGCAGCTTGGGTGACAGGGACTTGCCTGAAGCTTTCTTT. Protein: CASSLGDRDLPEAFF. The chain combines TRBV5-1 with TRBJ1-1, with 7 bases matching TRBD1. Per the germline V gene, CDR1 is SGHRS and CDR2 is YFSETQ. The V gene end was trimmed by 0 bases and the J gene end by 6 bases; junction bases not matched to a gene: 8. The CDR3 runs 15 residues.